This entry describes one TCR beta chain. The target of this receptor is not known. It has no much larger one-base neighbor in the sample; base qualities were not kept. The germline V and J ends show losses of 3 bases and 4 bases respectively, and no gene match explains 2 bases of the junction. Based on the germline V gene (reference sequence), the CDR1 and CDR2 sequences are SEHNR and FQNEAQ. From the cysteine through the phenylalanine, the CDR3 covers 13 amino acids. The entry retains the CDR3 DNA only, 39 bases that are in frame from base 1. Using the deep immunoSEQ assay, TCR CDR3 regions were amplified from genomic DNA by multiplex PCR. For each cell subset, the extracted genomic DNA was distributed evenly across all wells of several immunoSEQ 96-well plates, and each plate served as one replicate. For sorted subsets, approximately 0.2 ug of genomic DNA, equivalent to 25,000 to 30,000 T cell genomes, went into each replicate PCR. Purified libraries were measured with a Qubit 3.0 fluorometer, size-checked on a Bioanalyzer 2100, and measured again with the KAPA Library Quantification kit. Every immunoSEQ 96-well plate was sequenced on a dedicated single-read 150-cycle Illumina NextSeq 550 flow cell. As for the authors' bioinformatics: Because the immunoSEQ output included only junctional sequences and no quality scores, the filtering could not be the same as the filtering used for full-length reads. To assign V/J genes and CDR3, sequences were annotated against IMGT germline references using PyIR, a Python wrapper for IgBLAST v1.9. Reads were filtered out if the reads had weak V/J assignments (E-value above 1e-6), no CDR3, stop codons, out-of-frame junctions, or ambiguous translated residues. V3J clonotypes were defined as sequences sharing the same inferred V gene, J gene, and CDR3 amino acid sequence. The percentage overlap between two repertoires was calculated by dividing the number of shared unique clonotypes by the size of the smaller repertoire. RTK rarefaction, the Chao1 estimator, and Recon v2.1 estimates of unobserved clonotypes were used to assess repertoire richness. For all TCRbeta clonotypes obtained by the gDNA method from four donors, generation probabilities were computed with OLGA. TCRdb mirrors the immuneACCESS table, restricted to in-frame sequences. Some clones are absent from its copies; in checked studies, under half trace to an unresolved V gene, and the reason for the others is unknown. V and J calls and clone size follow that table, whereas D and trimming were derived from the DNA. In all, the sample holds about 2 million clones, and approximately 94% of those were seen once. Around 1% of the sample lies in the top ten.

The data were taken from a study of shared clonotypes between healthy human individuals (dated by TCRdb to the early 2020s). Notes on the research overall: The cohort included three men and a couple of women between 18 and 49 years of age. For each donor, CD4 naive and CD4 memory were each given three plates, CD8 naive was given two plates, and CD8 memory was given one plate. To estimate repertoire size and how much clonotype sharing occurs between individuals, the study deeply sequenced the blood TCR repertoires of a handful of healthy adults. Different laboratories and diverse techniques were used to prepare libraries and sequence TCR repertoires, to increase sequencing depth and limit assay-specific biases. Leukapheresis yielded between about 0.94 and 9 billion PBMCs per donor. Broad study findings and their caveats: Across a handful of donors, about 5.2% of naive CD4, 3% to 3.5% of naive CD8, roughly 2.2% of memory CD4, and over 0.35% of memory CD8 clonotypes were shared. Even with the large sequencing depth, rarefaction of the sorted-subset datasets indicated that sequencing was incomplete. The small number of donors limited the genetic and exposure-history diversity represented. Compared with non-shared clonotypes, the clonotypes found in all four sorted-subset donors had higher generation probabilities. Larger estimated clonotype richness was generally found for naive subsets than for memory subsets. Pairwise subsampling led to the expectation that sequencing depth would affect the degree of clonotype sharing among donors. Sampling was restricted to blood, and TCR repertoires in tissues likely differ from the TCR repertoires found in blood.

CD8 naive samples consisted of CD45RO-negative cells that were positively selected for CCR7, yielding a CD45RA+CCR7+ population without TemRA cells. The donors were healthy, HIV-negative adults with no recently reported acute infections or vaccinations. Every donor was a Caucasian adult living in Nashville, Tennessee, USA. Blood was obtained by leukapheresis, after which PBMCs were separated by Ficoll-Histopaque density gradient centrifugation and cryopreserved in liquid nitrogen vapor phase. Analytical flow cytometry was used to check the purity and quantity of each magnetically sorted T cell population. Genomic DNA was isolated from every sorted fraction and measured by UV absorbance on a Nanodrop 2000c.

The sequence was collected from a man younger than 35 in good health. The chain uses TRBV7-9 and TRBJ1-1; 7 bases in the junction line up with TRBD1. Sequencing was carried out using naive CD8+ T cells sorted from blood. The sample's cell subset or site label, decoded: CD45RA+CCR7+. In nucleotide form, the sequence is TGTGCCAGCAGCTTTACAGGGGCCACTGAAGCTTTCTTT. It is translated as CASSFTGATEAFF.